The T cell receptor (beta chain) described here comes from a study of cytomegalovirus exposure and HLA in healthy donors (dated by TCRdb to the late 2010s). General notes on the study: In an earlier analysis of 550 to 750 of the donors, less than 350 Gb of sequence data and 100 million or so unique TCR beta sequences from 150 million to 200 million T cells were reported. The study profiled the T cell repertoires of about 720 subjects by immunosequencing and related them to cytomegalovirus serostatus. Along with the roughly 670-subject first cohort, a separate validation cohort of approximately 110 different subjects was used. A later genetic analysis took genome-wide SNP genotypes for about 55% of the 666 donors and used that subset as a discovery cohort. To predict cytomegalovirus infection status, the study brought together high-throughput TCR immunosequencing, statistical association of individual TCRs with disease status, and machine learning. An earlier analysis of more than 450 of the donors used high-throughput TCR beta sequencing to judge whether each TCR beta V gene segment behaved as functional or pseudogenic. Of the 300 to 450 genotyped donors, 81% were placed in the genetic ancestry cluster associated with self-reported Caucasian donors. The study aimed to test whether cataloging public T cell receptors could reveal signatures of past pathogen exposure. Roughly 5 DR-DQ haplotypes were handled as single units for association and clustering, since linkage in the cohort was strong. In the later analysis, no new phenotypic data were used to find candidate immune exposures; instead, reliance was placed on TCR beta sequences and their occurrence across donors. About 320 gigabases of sequencing data and 78 million or so unique TCR sequences were included in an early release covering roughly 600 HLA-typed donors. Donor age, sex, ethnicity and CMV serostatus were compiled together with the repertoire data. Across about 370 genotyped donors of the cohort, an average of about 240,000 unique TCR beta nucleotide sequences per donor were sequenced, and 15% to 20% of those sequences were non-productive. Typing coverage varied by locus: roughly 629-630 donors for A, B, C, DRB1 and DQB1; more than 500 for DQA1; over 600 for DPA1; under 490 for DPB1. Every discovery cohort repertoire had been produced on one sequencing platform. To study patterns of TCR occurrence, a later analysis re-analyzed previously published TCR beta repertoires from 500 to 850 donors and added high-resolution HLA genotyping. Class I and class II HLA loci were covered by the typing at four-digit resolution. On the study overall, not on this receptor specifically: A cluster of highly shared sequence variants was judged likely to be a technical artifact of the sequencing pipeline. It was suggested by the authors that the approach could potentially be generalized to other disease states and immunological phenotypes. HLA typing was unavailable for some donors at each locus, so association tests used only the typed subset. Roughly uniform sequencing depth across donors was assumed in presence/absence analyses, although this assumption may not hold. Compared with the roughly 600-donor mean, donors in an Asian-associated ancestry cluster had fewer N-insertions in productive TCRs, according to a later genetic analysis. In a later analysis, HLA-associated TCR beta chains were found to be more clonally expanded and to have lower generation probabilities than equally common non-associated chains. Because counts were too low, seventeen rarely observed V segments, including chromosome 9 orphons, were excluded from the earlier analysis of 587 of the donors. The 87-base-pair reads could not distinguish some IMGT-functional V segments, including TRBV6-2 and TRBV6-3, so those segments were excluded. In a later analysis, more than 15,000 TCR beta sequences were associated with specific HLA alleles at a false discovery rate of 0.05. Broadly in line with IMGT annotations, most TCR beta V segments showed up in productive rearrangements about 90% or about 30% of the time in an earlier analysis of 450 to 750 of the donors. The study listed 150 to 200 TCR beta chains as associated with cytomegalovirus. For the cohort, immune exposure information was limited to CMV serostatus. Linkage disequilibrium might explain the correlated functional status among segregating V segments, but an unknown experimental factor could not be ruled out. In vitro tests confirmed that a few of the cytomegalovirus-associated TCR beta chains recognize cytomegalovirus antigens. Only TCR beta chains were sequenced in this cohort, and the absence of alpha or paired-chain data limited detectable features. When HLA alleles, especially DR and DQ, strongly co-occurred, TCR associations were difficult to assign to individual alleles. An association between a missense DCLRE1C variant and V-gene and J-gene trimming of TCR beta chains was found in a later genetic analysis and replicated in an independent cohort. According to a later analysis, parvovirus B19, influenza, CMV and Epstein-Barr virus appeared linked to several top co-occurrence clusters. A further reported finding was that TCR beta sequences accurately predicted the HLA-A and HLA-B alleles for most subjects in the first cohort. While some public TCRs were present in many individuals, most TCR sequences turned up only very rarely across donors. Cytomegalovirus status was reported to be diagnosed by the classifier with high specificity and sensitivity in both the original and validation cohorts. In a later analysis, TCR association rates were found to vary across HLA loci, with the most associated TCRs seen for DRB1 alleles and the fewest for HLA-C alleles. In a later analysis, most CMV-associated TCR beta chains were found to appear HLA-restricted, with HLA associations seemingly driven largely by CMV exposure.

With respect to this clone: It lacks a known antigen. No much larger clonotype is one base removed from it; base qualities were not supplied.

Spanning cysteine to phenylalanine, the CDR3 consists of 14 amino acids. The DNA shown is the 42-base CDR3, in frame from base 1. The germline V gene specifies SGHAT as CDR1 and FQNNGV as CDR2. V was cut back by 2 bases and J by 4 bases, leaving a gap of 11 bases between them. The cohort comprised more than 550 healthy bone marrow donors. All cohort members were sampled while nominally healthy, although unrecorded immune exposures were likely present. The donor tested CMV seronegative and was one of the 352 seronegative cohort members. A peripheral blood sample was provided by each donor, and peripheral blood mononuclear cells were used for TCR beta sequencing. The Qiagen DNeasy Blood Extraction Kit was used to extract genomic DNA from the blood cell samples. The library relied on the immunoSEQ multiplex PCR assay. A mixture of 60 forward primers for TCR Vbeta segments and 13 reverse primers for TCR Jbeta segments was used in the multiplex PCR. Amplification of the CDR3 region of rearranged TCR beta genes was performed with a multiplex PCR assay on genomic DNA. Amplified TCR beta libraries were sequenced as 87-base-pair reads on the Illumina HiSeq System. The paper's data handling went like this. In a later analysis, 70 million to 95 million unique TCR beta chains were counted across the approximately 620 repertoires, and roughly 10 million of these chains were shared by at least two donors. To remove PCR and sequencing errors, raw reads were error-corrected and collapsed into unique sequences using a nearest-neighbor algorithm that merged closely related sequences. V, D and J gene segments were assigned by aligning CDR3 sequences to IMGT reference sequences. Each retained sequence needed at least a six-nucleotide match to both a V gene segment and a J gene segment. A rearrangement counted as productive if the CDR3 had no stop codons and remained in frame with V and J, and every other rearrangement counted as non-productive. CDR3 was defined according to IMGT convention as the region running from the second conserved V-encoded cysteine to the conserved J-encoded phenylalanine. The earlier analysis of 450 to 750 of the donors excluded any sequence lacking an unambiguous match to a single V gene segment. In an earlier analysis of 450 to 750 of the donors, a V segment was called functional when productive rearrangements were above 56.7%, and segregating when the standard deviation between donors exceeded 5%. A statistical classification framework was built for diagnosing cytomegalovirus status from the catalog of TCR beta chain sequences. In a later analysis, TCR nucleotide sequences were compared against IMGT/GENE-DB human TR gene sequences so that V and J genes could be assigned. A later analysis assigned CDR3 sequences and most-parsimonious VDJ recombination scenarios with the TCRdist pipeline. In a later analysis, every TCR beta chain was defined by the combination of its CDR3 amino acid sequence and its V-gene family, and reads without a unique V-gene family were dropped. In a later analysis, 500 to 700 highly shared, low-generation-probability nucleotide sequences were removed to address suspected cross-contamination and a sequencing artifact. A later analysis calculated a clonal expansion index for each public chain from normalized within-repertoire ranks of inferred template counts. Generation probabilities in a later analysis came from a VDJ recombination model fitted to out-of-frame rearrangements, and those results were checked against IGoR. In a later analysis, TCR-TCR, TCR-HLA and TCR-CMV co-occurrence was scored with hypergeometric tests, and a repertoire-size bias correction was applied to TCR pairs. False discovery rates were estimated in a later analysis by permuting HLA or CMV assignments 20 times. A later analysis grouped co-occurring TCRs with DBSCAN, adding TCRdist sequence similarity when clustering within HLA-allele-positive subsets. Repertoires with fewer than 30,000 or more than 120,000 public chains, plus five repertoires with anomalous nucleotide sharing, were excluded from co-occurrence clustering. TCRdb re-hosts the immuneACCESS table, in-frame sequences only. Its copies lack some clones; in the studies checked, an unresolved V gene accounts for under half of them, and the cause for the rest is not known. V and J calls plus clone size are reproduced from that table; the DNA served to infer D and trimming. The sample profile shows about 200,000 clones; 65% to 90% of them were found once. 1.3% to 1.5% of the sample is taken by the ten largest.

The source of this sequence is a girl between 10 and 17 years old in good health and CMV-seronegative. The sample comprised PBMCs. The sequence links TRBV11-2 to TRBJ2-5; tentative D gene TRBD1, with 6 bases matching. The CDR3 protein is CASSLNHRAETQYF. Read as DNA, the sequence is TGTGCCAGCAGCTTAAATCACAGGGCAGAGACCCAGTACTTC.